A selection of T cell receptor beta chains follows, all from one sample in a study of cytomegalovirus exposure and HLA in healthy donors. Sequencing was performed with immunoSEQ multiplex PCR; in TCRdb, only in-frame clones are kept and a portion is missing. The sample has over 150,000 clones, about 68% seen once; the top ten hold approximately 1.3%. The specimen was PBMCs. These receptor sequences come from a man younger than 35 in good health and CMV-seronegative. Both conserved end residues are part of each CDR3. D genes are given only for firm matches. Some rows mark clone size as missing; the rest say once, few, many or name a class of expanded clone.

NA	TRBV6-1	once	TRBJ2-5	CASSEGPGQETQYF	TGTGCCAGCAGTGAAGGACCAGGACAAGAGACCCAGTACTTC
TRBD1	TRBV5-1	NA	TRBJ2-3	CASGLGQGAIDTQYF	TGCGCCAGCGGCCTTGGACAGGGGGCGATAGATACGCAGTATTTT
NA	TRBV7-9	NA	TRBJ2-2	CSSSQRTAANTGELFF	TGTTCCAGCAGCCAGAGGACAGCTGCGAACACCGGGGAGCTGTTTTTT
NA	TRBV2	NA	TRBJ2-7	CASSSKGEPYYEQYF	TGTGCCAGCAGTTCTAAGGGGGAGCCCTACTACGAGCAGTACTTC
NA	TRBV7-6	NA	TRBJ1-5	CASSLSGGGRPQHF	TGTGCCAGCAGCTTATCGGGGGGCGGAAGGCCCCAGCATTTT
TRBD2	TRBV7-2	NA	TRBJ2-1	CASSLTSGYNEQFF	TGTGCCAGCAGCTTGACTAGCGGCTACAATGAGCAGTTCTTC
TRBD2	TRBV7-2	NA	TRBJ2-1	CASSLNLAGGYNEQFF	TGTGCCAGCAGCTTAAATCTAGCGGGGGGATACAATGAGCAGTTCTTC
NA	TRBV5-1	NA	TRBJ2-3	CASSPGLGRPDTQYF	TGCGCCAGCAGCCCTGGACTGGGGAGGCCAGATACGCAGTATTTT
NA	TRBV10-2	NA	TRBJ2-7	CAVSLAGEGEQYF	TGCGCCGTTTCACTAGCCGGCGAAGGAGAGCAGTACTTC
TRBD2	TRBV5-1	NA	TRBJ2-1	CASSSRTSGTYNEQFF	TGCGCCAGCAGCTCGAGGACTAGCGGGACATACAATGAGCAGTTCTTC
NA	TRBV9	NA	TRBJ1-4	CASSVDWGGEKLFF	TGTGCCAGCAGCGTAGATTGGGGGGGCGAAAAACTGTTTTTT
TRBD2	TRBV18	NA	TRBJ2-7	CASSPGLAGASYEQYF	TGTGCCAGCTCACCGGGACTAGCGGGGGCCTCCTACGAGCAGTACTTC
TRBD1	TRBV27	NA	TRBJ2-7	CASSFGPGTGKPHEQYF	TGTGCCAGCAGTTTCGGCCCTGGGACAGGGAAACCCCACGAGCAGTACTTC
TRBD1	TRBV5-1	NA	TRBJ1-1	CASSLGARGTEAFF	TGCGCCAGCAGCTTGGGGGCCAGGGGGACTGAAGCTTTCTTT
NA	TRBV19	NA	TRBJ2-7	CASSKARGPSGEQYF	TGTGCCAGTAGTAAAGCCAGGGGTCCGAGTGGAGAGCAGTACTTC
TRBD1	TRBV7-8	NA	TRBJ2-2	CASSSGTATGELFF	TGTGCCAGCAGCTCCGGGACAGCGACCGGGGAGCTGTTTTTT
TRBD1	TRBV30	NA	TRBJ2-2	CAWSVRGGGQGVF	TGTGCCTGGAGTGTACGAGGGGGTGGACAGGGTGTTTTT
NA	TRBV27	NA	TRBJ2-1	CASSLGAEQFF	TGTGCCAGCAGTTTAGGGGCCGAGCAGTTCTTC
NA	TRBV7-9	NA	TRBJ2-1	CASSLGGENNEQFF	TGTGCCAGCAGCTTGGGGGGAGAGAACAATGAGCAGTTCTTC
TRBD2	TRBV7-6	NA	TRBJ2-7	CASSLGKWAGGTGNYEQYF	TGTGCCAGCAGCTTAGGGAAATGGGCGGGAGGCACGGGAAACTACGAGCAGTACTTC
NA	TRBV18	NA	TRBJ1-1	CASSAVQGGGRGNTEAFF	TGTGCCAGCTCTGCTGTACAGGGAGGAGGGAGGGGGAACACTGAAGCTTTCTTT
NA	TRBV4-3	many	TRBJ2-2	CASSQVGGPNTGELFF	TGCGCCAGCAGCCAAGTAGGCGGGCCGAACACCGGGGAGCTGTTTTTT
NA	TRBV2	once	TRBJ2-5	CASTRDTQETQYF	TGTGCCAGCACCAGGGACACTCAAGAGACCCAGTACTTC
NA	TRBV5-1	NA	TRBJ2-1	CASSLVSSSYNEQFF	TGCGCCAGCAGCTTGGTCTCGAGCTCCTACAATGAGCAGTTCTTC
NA	TRBV14	NA	TRBJ1-2	CASSLRQALGYGYTF	TGTGCCAGCAGCCTACGACAGGCCCTGGGGTATGGCTACACCTTC
NA	TRBV6-5	once	TRBJ2-1	CASTGRGTHNEQFF	TGTGCCAGCACGGGGAGGGGGACACACAATGAGCAGTTCTTC
NA	TRBV6-1	NA	TRBJ1-4	CASSESLCGQTTNEKLFF	TGTGCCAGCAGTGAATCGTTATGCGGACAGACCACTAATGAAAAACTGTTTTTT
TRBD2	TRBV28	once	TRBJ2-7	CASSFNREGLAGIEQYF	TGTGCCAGCAGTTTTAACAGGGAGGGACTAGCGGGAATCGAGCAGTACTTC
TRBD1	TRBV19	NA	TRBJ2-7	CASWGQGASEEQYF	TGTGCCAGTTGGGGACAGGGGGCTTCGGAAGAGCAGTACTTC
TRBD2	TRBV30	NA	TRBJ2-5	CSWSAKGPAGGTQYF	TGTTCCTGGAGTGCAAAGGGACCAGCGGGAGGGACCCAGTACTTC
TRBD2	TRBV6-5	NA	TRBJ2-7	CASSPNREAHEQYF	TGTGCCAGCAGTCCCAACCGGGAGGCCCACGAGCAGTACTTC
TRBD1	TRBV4-3	NA	TRBJ1-6	CASSQGGAGGSYSPLHF	TGCGCCAGCAGCCAAGGCGGGGCAGGGGGGTCGTATTCACCCCTCCACTTT
NA	TRBV2	NA	TRBJ2-7	CASAGTGHYEQYF	TGTGCCAGTGCCGGGACTGGCCACTACGAGCAGTACTTC
NA	TRBV9	NA	TRBJ1-4	CASSVAGGLGEKLFF	TGTGCCAGCAGCGTAGCGGGGGGGCTCGGTGAAAAACTGTTTTTT
NA	TRBV5-1	NA	TRBJ2-3	CASRPFGGDTQYF	TGCGCCAGCAGGCCCTTTGGCGGAGATACGCAGTATTTT
TRBD1	TRBV29-1	NA	TRBJ1-2	CSVQSRGQNYGYTF	TGCAGCGTCCAAAGTAGGGGACAGAACTATGGCTACACCTTC
NA	TRBV7-9	NA	TRBJ2-5	CASSLSGLSGTQYF	TGTGCCAGCAGCTTATCAGGGTTGTCGGGGACCCAGTACTTC
NA	TRBV4-1	NA	TRBJ1-5	CASSQGRGGGQPQHF	TGCGCCAGCAGCCAAGGTAGAGGGGGTGGGCAGCCCCAGCATTTT
TRBD1	TRBV28	NA	TRBJ1-4	CASRITGGAEKLFF	TGTGCCAGCAGGATAACAGGGGGGGCTGAAAAACTGTTTTTT
TRBD2	TRBV7-9	NA	TRBJ2-7	CSSSAPGTSWSEQYF	TGTTCCAGCAGCGCTCCCGGGACTAGCTGGTCCGAGCAGTACTTC
TRBD2	TRBV4-3	NA	TRBJ2-3	CASSQDQASGRSDTQYF	TGCGCCAGCAGCCAAGATCAGGCTAGCGGGAGATCAGATACGCAGTATTTT
NA	TRBV27	NA	TRBJ2-7	CASSLQGSSGEQYF	TGTGCCAGCAGCTTACAGGGTAGCTCGGGTGAGCAGTACTTC
TRBD1	TRBV7-2	NA	TRBJ2-5	CASSSIWDSQETQYF	TGTGCCAGCAGCTCCATCTGGGACAGCCAAGAGACCCAGTACTTC
NA	TRBV5-4	once	TRBJ2-3	CASSHTTGWDTDTQYF	TGTGCCAGCAGCCATACAACAGGGTGGGACACAGATACGCAGTATTTT